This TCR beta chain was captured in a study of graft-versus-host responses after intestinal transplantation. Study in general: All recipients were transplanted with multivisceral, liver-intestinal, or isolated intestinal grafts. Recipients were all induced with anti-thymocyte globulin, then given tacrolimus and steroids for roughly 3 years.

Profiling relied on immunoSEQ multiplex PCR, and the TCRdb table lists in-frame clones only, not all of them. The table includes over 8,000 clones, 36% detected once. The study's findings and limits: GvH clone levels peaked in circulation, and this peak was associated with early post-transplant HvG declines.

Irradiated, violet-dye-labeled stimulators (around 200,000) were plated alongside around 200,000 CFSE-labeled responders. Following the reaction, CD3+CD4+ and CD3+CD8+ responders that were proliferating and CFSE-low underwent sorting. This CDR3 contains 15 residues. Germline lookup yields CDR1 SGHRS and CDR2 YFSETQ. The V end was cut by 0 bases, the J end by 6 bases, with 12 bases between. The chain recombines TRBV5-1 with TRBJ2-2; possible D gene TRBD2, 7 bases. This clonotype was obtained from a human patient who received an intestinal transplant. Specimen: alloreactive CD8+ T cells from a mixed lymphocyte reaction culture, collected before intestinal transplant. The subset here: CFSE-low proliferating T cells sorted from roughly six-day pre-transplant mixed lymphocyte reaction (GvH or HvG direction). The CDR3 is CASSLDGGAPGELFF. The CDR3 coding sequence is TGCGCCAGCAGCTTGGATGGGGGGGCGCCCGGGGAGCTGTTTTTT.